The 8 T cell receptor beta chains below were found in one sample sequenced in a study of response to subunit inactivated influenza vaccine. In TCRdb, the RT-PCR reads were re-called with MiXCR into one record per CDR3 protein. The table lists about 620,000 distinct CDR3 sequences, about 11% of them singletons. Separately, the same data were catalogued under a study of T cells expressing NK-cell markers. This second study notes: The TCR beta cDNA came from 5'RACE template switching with UMIs.

The source was PBMCs from blood, collected on the day of vaccination. The receptors shown here come from a man in his fifties or sixties who received an inactivated influenza vaccine.

In its sample, this clonotype was seen a few times. A junction end diverges from the germline sequence, so it may reflect a read error. The CDR3 region is CASSAGTGGIEQFF. CDR3 DNA sequence: TGTGCTAGCAGCGCGGGAACAGGGGGAATTGAGCAGTTCTTC. The genes are TRBV7-7 and TRBJ2-1, with TRBD1 matching 8 bases. The CDR3 loop spans 14 amino acids. In germline, CDR1 is SSHAT, CDR2 FNYEAQ (reference sequence).

This clonotype has a count of ten or more. This chain links TRBV4-3 with TRBJ1-4, with D hard to call. Looked up from germline, CDR1 is LGHNA and CDR2 is YSLEER. The germline V and J ends were trimmed by 4 bases and 7 bases, with 16 bases remaining between them. The CDR3 contains 15 residues. For the CDR3, the DNA is TGCGCCAGCAGCCGTTCCCCGGTCTCGGGTGAAAAACTGTTTTTT. Its protein is CASSRSPVSGEKLFF.

This clonotype was detected many times. The chain couples TRBV7-2 to TRBJ2-1, with 7 bases fitting TRBD2. The CDR3 spans 17 residues. Germline-derived CDR1 and CDR2 are SGHTA and FQGNSA. The junction had 10 bases not matched to a gene; V was cut back by 5 bases and J by 0 bases. The CDR3 loop reads CASSPGLPHSSYNEQFF. CDR3 nucleotide sequence: TGTGCCAGCAGCCCGGGACTACCGCATAGCTCCTACAATGAGCAGTTCTTC.

The rearrangement links TRBV27 to TRBJ2-5; no reliable D call. V gave up 6 bases and J gave up 3 bases, with 23 bases separating them. Germline CDR1 is MNHEY and CDR2 is SMNVEV (reference sequence). The CDR3 covers 17 residues. This CDR3 is CASRVRFGPLAKETQYF. The CDR3 nucleotides are TGTGCCAGCAGAGTACGGTTCGGGCCCCTGGCAAAAGAGACCCAGTACTTC.

This clonotype was detected only once. The V and J genes are TRBV28 and TRBJ2-7; the match to TRBD2 covers 8 bases. Germline CDR1 reads MDHEN; CDR2 reads SYDVKM. After removal of 1 base from V and 1 base from J, the junction contained 6 bases not matched to a gene. The CDR3 has 16 amino acids. The CDR3: CASSLSGGGRSYEQYF. In DNA form, the CDR3 reads TGTGCCAGCAGTTTATCGGGGGGGGGCCGGTCCTACGAGCAGTACTTC. Based on the CDR3 plus reference TRBV28 and TRBJ2-7, the full variable domain is DVKVTQSSRYLVKRTGEKVFLECVQDMDHENMFWYRQDPGLGLRLIYFSYDVKMKEKGDIPEGYSVSREKKERFSLILESASTNQTSMYLCASSLSGGGRSYEQYFGPGTRLTVT.

A few counts support this clonotype. The J gene is TRBJ2-2, the V gene TRBV5-1; TRBD1 matches 9 bases. Germline V gene lookup returns CDR1 SGHRS and CDR2 YFSETQ. Trimming took 4 bases from V and 6 from J; bases not matched to a gene: 10. The CDR3 runs 16 residues. The chain's CDR3 is CASSPAGTGLAGELFF. The CDR3 DNA follows: TGCGCCAGCAGCCCCGCCGGGACAGGGTTGGCCGGGGAGCTGTTTTTT.

The gene calls are TRBV5-5 and TRBJ1-6; 8 nucleotides match TRBD1. The CDR3 extends over 15 amino acids. J lost 6 bases, V lost 1 base, and 3 bases had no gene match. Looked up from germline, CDR1 is SGHKS and CDR2 is YYEKEE (reference sequence). CDR3 in amino acids: CASSLFRGLNSPLHF. CDR3 DNA sequence: TGTGCCAGCAGCTTGTTCAGGGGGCTTAATTCACCCCTCCACTTT.

This clonotype was found a few times. The chain carries TRBV6-2 or TRBV6-3 and TRBJ2-1, with D uncertain. Germline CDR1 reads MNHEY; CDR2 reads SVGEGT. V lost 7 bases and J lost 1, with 20 bases in between. CDR3 size: 17 residues. The CDR3 DNA reads as TGTGCCAGCACCTCTAAGAGGAGTGGCTTTTCCTACAATGAGCAGTTCTTC. Amino acid sequence: CASTSKRSGFSYNEQFF.